The entry that follows covers one T cell receptor beta chain sequence. The antigen is not known. Frozen unsorted single-cell suspensions supplied the genomic DNA. The sample belongs to a study of immune cell composition in non-small cell lung cancer. CDR3 size: 14 residues. Trimming took off 1 base at V and 1 base at J, with 7 bases between the two ends. Germline V gene sequence: CDR1 SGHDN, CDR2 FVKESK. Study-level points and caveats: Lung adenocarcinomas had lower top 10 clone scores and clonality than squamous tumours.

TCRdb's copy holds only in-frame clones and misses some; the assay was immunoSEQ multiplex PCR. The table includes approximately 2,500 clones, roughly 70% detected once. The genes are TRBV14 and TRBJ1-1; D is perhaps TRBD1 (5 bases). The TCR was taken from a human donor with non-small cell lung cancer. Sequencing was done on a sample of lung tumor tissue. CDR3 residues: CASSQGGGNTEAFF. Written as DNA, the CDR3 is TGTGCCAGCAGCCAAGGGGGGGGGAACACTGAAGCTTTCTTT.